These T cell receptor beta chains were read from a single sample in a study of identical twins. TCRdb reprocessed the 5' RACE reads with MiXCR, giving one entry per CDR3 protein. This table holds around 670,000 distinct CDR3 sequences, around 6% found once. The sequenced sample was naive T cells sorted from blood. These receptors were collected from a man younger than 35 in good health. The CDR3 runs from the conserved cysteine through the conserved F or W. D genes are given only for firm matches. Not all rows give a size; the values are once, few, many and, for expanded clones, a class.

V gene	J gene	D gene	clone size	CDR3 DNA	CDR3 protein
TRBV20-1	TRBJ1-2	TRBD1	-	TGCAGTGCTAGCAGTACCGGGACAGGAGTTTATGGCTACACCTTC	CSASSTGTGVYGYTF
TRBV5-1	TRBJ2-2	TRBD2	-	TGCGCCAGCAGCCCTCGATGGACTAGCGGGAGGGCGACCGGGGAGCTGTTTTTT	CASSPRWTSGRATGELFF
TRBV5-6	TRBJ2-1	-	many	TGTGCCAGCAGCACCAGGATCGCTGAGCAGTTCTTC	CASSTRIAEQFF
TRBV6-5	TRBJ2-1	-	few	TGTGCCAGCAGTTACGCGAAGGGGGTGAGGAATGAGCAGTTCTTC	CASSYAKGVRNEQFF
TRBV5-1	TRBJ2-1	TRBD2	-	TGCGCCAGCAGCTTGCCAGCGGGAGGGTTCAATGAGCAGTTCTTC	CASSLPAGGFNEQFF
TRBV9	TRBJ2-5	-	-	TGTGCCAGCAGTGCCGACTTGGGGACCCAGTACTTC	CASSADLGTQYF
TRBV5-1	TRBJ2-2	TRBD2	-	TGCGCCAGCAGCTTGGGGACTAGCCCCCCCGGGGAGCTGTTTTTT	CASSLGTSPPGELFF
TRBV15	TRBJ1-5	-	-	TGTGCCACCAGCAGAGATCGAGGGGAGGTAAGGCAGCCCCAGCATTTT	CATSRDRGEVRQPQHF
TRBV28	TRBJ1-5	TRBD1	many	TGTGCCATCGTATCATCAGGGGGACCCAATCAGCCCCAGCATTTT	CAIVSSGGPNQPQHF
TRBV12-3/TRBV12-4	TRBJ2-1	-	many	TGTGCCAGCAGGGCCCCACAGGATGAGCAGTTCTTC	CASRAPQDEQFF
TRBV5-1	TRBJ2-1	TRBD2	many	TGCGCCAGCAGCTTGCGGGCTAGCGGGAGTAATGAGCAGTTCTTC	CASSLRASGSNEQFF
TRBV7-2	TRBJ2-6	TRBD2	-	TGTGCCAAGACGGGGGGCTCTGGGGCCAACGTCCTGACTTTC	CAKTGGSGANVLTF
TRBV6-5	TRBJ2-1	TRBD2	many	TGTGCCAGCAGTTACTGGAGCGGGAGGGCCTTTTCCTACAATGAGCAGTTCTTC	CASSYWSGRAFSYNEQFF
TRBV6-1	TRBJ1-2	TRBD1	few	TGTGCCAGCAGCCACGACAGGGGCCTGACTAACTATGGCTACACCTTC	CASSHDRGLTNYGYTF
TRBV15	TRBJ2-3	-	many	TGTGCCACCAGCAGCCACCGGGACAGCACAGATACGCAGTATTTT	CATSSHRDSTDTQYF
TRBV4-3	TRBJ2-7	TRBD2	-	TGCGCCAGCAGCCAAGGGACTAGCGGGAGGGGCTACGAGCAGTACTTC	CASSQGTSGRGYEQYF
TRBV5-1	TRBJ2-1	TRBD1	-	TGCGCCAGCAGCTTGAGGTGGGACAGGAGGCACAATGAGCAGTTCTTC	CASSLRWDRRHNEQFF